This TCR beta chain comes out of a study of T-cell memory formation after mild COVID-19. Constant-segment primers served in 5'RACE that generated TCR alpha and TCR beta cDNA libraries bearing sample barcodes and UMIs. Each CDR3 protein gets one entry after TCRdb re-called the 5' RACE reads with MiXCR. The data contain 470,000 or so distinct CDR3 sequences, 15% to 20% of them singletons. The TCR was taken from an adult woman who had mild COVID-19 (a few samples of this study predate the infection). Cell type and time point are not known. Sequencing was performed on PBMCs or a T cell subset sorted from them (not recorded which).

The CDR3 is CASSPGTGSDEQYF. CDR3 in DNA: TGTGCCAGCTCTCCCGGGACAGGGTCTGACGAGCAGTACTTC. V and J are TRBV18 and TRBJ2-7; TRBD1 agrees at 9 bases. Germline CDR1 and CDR2: KGHSH and LQKENI. The CDR3 spans 14 residues. V gave up 6 bases and J gave up 5 bases; unmatched junction bases: 8.